This T cell receptor beta chain was captured in a study of T cells after yellow fever vaccination. Study findings and constraints: It was a small share of clonotypes that appeared in both CD4 and CD8 compartments.

The CDR3 covers 15 residues. The V end lost 6 bases, the J end lost 0 bases, and 14 bases lay between the germline ends. In this sample, this clonotype turned up a few times. Its antigen is not identified. TCRdb called the 5' RACE reads again in MiXCR, with one record for every CDR3 protein. The sample contains hundreds of thousands of distinct CDR3 sequences, 13% of which appear only once. The sequence was obtained from a man aged 30-40 years who received the YFV17D yellow fever vaccine. The specimen comprised PBMCs, sampled on the day of the yellow fever booster vaccination. This rearrangement joins TRBV12-3 or TRBV12-4 to TRBJ1-1; D possibly corresponds to TRBD1 (6 bases). This chain's CDR3 is CASRSGELMNTEAFF. In DNA form, the CDR3 reads TGTGCCAGCAGATCAGGGGAACTCATGAACACTGAAGCTTTCTTT.